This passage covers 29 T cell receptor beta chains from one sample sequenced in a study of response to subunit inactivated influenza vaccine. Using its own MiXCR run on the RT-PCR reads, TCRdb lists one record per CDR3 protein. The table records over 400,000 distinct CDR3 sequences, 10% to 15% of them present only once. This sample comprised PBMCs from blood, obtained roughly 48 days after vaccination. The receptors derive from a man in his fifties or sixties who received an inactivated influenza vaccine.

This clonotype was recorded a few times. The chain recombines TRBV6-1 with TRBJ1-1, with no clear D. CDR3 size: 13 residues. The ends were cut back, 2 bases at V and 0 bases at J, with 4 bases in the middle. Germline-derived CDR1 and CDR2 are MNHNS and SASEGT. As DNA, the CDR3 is TGTGCCAGCAGTGAATTGGTGAACACTGAAGCTTTCTTT. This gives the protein CASSELVNTEAFF.

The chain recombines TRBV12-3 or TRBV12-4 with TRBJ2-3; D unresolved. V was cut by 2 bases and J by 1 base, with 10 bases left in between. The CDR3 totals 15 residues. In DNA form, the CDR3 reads TGTGCCAGCAGTTTAAATAGTGTGGGCACAGATACGCAGTATTTT. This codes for CASSLNSVGTDTQYF.

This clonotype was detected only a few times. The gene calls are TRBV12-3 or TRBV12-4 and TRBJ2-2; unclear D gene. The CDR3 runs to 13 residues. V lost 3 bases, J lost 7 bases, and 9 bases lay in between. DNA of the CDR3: TGTGCCAGCAGTTTCACCACGGGCGGGGAGCTGTTTTTT. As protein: CASSFTTGGELFF.

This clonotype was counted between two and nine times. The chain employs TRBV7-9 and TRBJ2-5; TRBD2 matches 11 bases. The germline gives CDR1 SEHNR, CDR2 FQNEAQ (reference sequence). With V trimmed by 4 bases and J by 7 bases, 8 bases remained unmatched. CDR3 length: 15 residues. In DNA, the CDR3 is TGTGCCAGCAGCTCTACTAGCGGGAGTTTGGGGACCCAGTACTTC. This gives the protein CASSSTSGSLGTQYF.

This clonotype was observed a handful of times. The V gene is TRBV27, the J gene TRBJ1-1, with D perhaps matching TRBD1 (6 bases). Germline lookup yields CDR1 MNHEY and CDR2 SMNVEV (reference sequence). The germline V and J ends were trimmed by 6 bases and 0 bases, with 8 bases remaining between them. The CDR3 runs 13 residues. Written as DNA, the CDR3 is TGTGCCAGCAGGCGGACAGTGAACACTGAAGCTTTCTTT. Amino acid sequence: CASRRTVNTEAFF.

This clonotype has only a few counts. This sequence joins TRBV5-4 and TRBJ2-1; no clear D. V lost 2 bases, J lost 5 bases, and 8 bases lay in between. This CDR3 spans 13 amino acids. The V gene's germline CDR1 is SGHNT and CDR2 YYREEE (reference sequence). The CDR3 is CASSFILDNEQFF. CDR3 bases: TGTGCCAGCAGCTTCATTTTGGACAATGAGCAGTTCTTC.

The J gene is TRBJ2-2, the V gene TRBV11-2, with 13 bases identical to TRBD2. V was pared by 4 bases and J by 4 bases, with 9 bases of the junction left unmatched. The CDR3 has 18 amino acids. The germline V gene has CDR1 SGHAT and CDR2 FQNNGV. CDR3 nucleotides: TGTGCCAGCAGCTCGACTAGCGGGGGGCCGGTCGGCACCGGGGAGCTGTTTTTT. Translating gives CASSSTSGGPVGTGELFF.

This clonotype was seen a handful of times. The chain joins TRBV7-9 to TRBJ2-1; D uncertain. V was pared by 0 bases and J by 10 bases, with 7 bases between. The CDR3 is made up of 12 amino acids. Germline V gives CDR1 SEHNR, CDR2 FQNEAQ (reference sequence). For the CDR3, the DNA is TGTGCCAGCAGCTTAGCTTTAACGGAGCAGTTCTTC. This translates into CASSLALTEQFF.

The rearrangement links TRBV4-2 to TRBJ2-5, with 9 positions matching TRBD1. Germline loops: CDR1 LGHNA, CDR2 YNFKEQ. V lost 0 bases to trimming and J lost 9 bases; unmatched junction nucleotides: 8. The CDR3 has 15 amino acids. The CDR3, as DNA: TGTGCCAGCAGCCAAGAGGGACAGGGAGGTATGGCCCAGTACTTC. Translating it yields CASSQEGQGGMAQYF.

This CDR3 is CATSSPIIGQETQYF. CDR3 coding DNA: TGTGCCACCAGCAGTCCAATAATTGGCCAAGAGACCCAGTACTTC. This chain joins TRBV15 and TRBJ2-5, with D unclear. The CDR3 spans 15 residues. From germline, CDR1 is LNHNV and CDR2 YYDKDF (reference sequence). Trimming took off 3 bases at V and 1 base at J, with 12 bases between the two ends.

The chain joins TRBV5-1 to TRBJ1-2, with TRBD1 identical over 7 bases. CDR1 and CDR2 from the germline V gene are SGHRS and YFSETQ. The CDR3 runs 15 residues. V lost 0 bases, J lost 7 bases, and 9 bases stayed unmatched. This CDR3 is CASSLETGRQGGYTF. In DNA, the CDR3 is TGCGCCAGCAGCTTGGAGACAGGGCGGCAGGGTGGCTACACCTTC.

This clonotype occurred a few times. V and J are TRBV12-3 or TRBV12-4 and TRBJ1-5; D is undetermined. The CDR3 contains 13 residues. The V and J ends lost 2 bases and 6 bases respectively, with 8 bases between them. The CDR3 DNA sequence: TGTGCCAGCAGTTTACAGGTTCTTCAGCCCCAGCATTTT. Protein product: CASSLQVLQPQHF.

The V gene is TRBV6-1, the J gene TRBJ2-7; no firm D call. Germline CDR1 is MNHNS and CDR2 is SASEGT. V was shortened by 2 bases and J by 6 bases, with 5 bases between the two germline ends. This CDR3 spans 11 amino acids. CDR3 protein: CASSESIEQYF. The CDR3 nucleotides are TGTGCCAGCAGTGAAAGTATCGAGCAGTACTTC.

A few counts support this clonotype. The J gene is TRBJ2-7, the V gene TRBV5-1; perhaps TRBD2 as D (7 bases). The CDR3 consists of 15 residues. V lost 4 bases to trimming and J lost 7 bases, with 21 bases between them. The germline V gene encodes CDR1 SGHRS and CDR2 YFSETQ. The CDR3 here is CASSLTGRGLGEQYF. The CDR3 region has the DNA TGCGCCAGCAGCCTAACAGGGAGGGGGTTGGGAGAGCAGTACTTC.

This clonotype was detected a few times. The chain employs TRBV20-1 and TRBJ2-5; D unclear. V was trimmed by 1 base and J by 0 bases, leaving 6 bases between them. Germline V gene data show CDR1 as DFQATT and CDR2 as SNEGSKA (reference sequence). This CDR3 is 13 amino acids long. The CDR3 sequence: CSARAPYQETQYF. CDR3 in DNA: TGCAGTGCTAGAGCGCCCTACCAAGAGACCCAGTACTTC.

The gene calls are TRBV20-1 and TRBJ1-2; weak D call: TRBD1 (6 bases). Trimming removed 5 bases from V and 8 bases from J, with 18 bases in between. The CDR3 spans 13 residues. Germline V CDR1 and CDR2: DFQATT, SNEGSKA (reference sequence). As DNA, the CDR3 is TGCAGTGCTGGAAAACTTGGGGGGGCCGGCTACACCTTC. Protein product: CSAGKLGGAGYTF.

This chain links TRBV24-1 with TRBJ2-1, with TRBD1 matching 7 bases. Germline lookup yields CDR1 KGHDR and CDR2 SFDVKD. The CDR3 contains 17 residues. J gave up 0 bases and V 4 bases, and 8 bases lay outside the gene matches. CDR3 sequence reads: CATSDSRGLSSYNEQFF. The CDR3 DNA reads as TGTGCCACCAGTGACTCAAGGGGGCTGAGCTCCTACAATGAGCAGTTCTTC.

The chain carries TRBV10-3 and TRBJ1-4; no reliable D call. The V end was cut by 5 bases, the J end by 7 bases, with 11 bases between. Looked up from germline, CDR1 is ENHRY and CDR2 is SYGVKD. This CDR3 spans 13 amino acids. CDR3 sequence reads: CAISPGDTEKLFF. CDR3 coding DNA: TGTGCCATCAGTCCGGGAGATACTGAAAAACTGTTTTTT.

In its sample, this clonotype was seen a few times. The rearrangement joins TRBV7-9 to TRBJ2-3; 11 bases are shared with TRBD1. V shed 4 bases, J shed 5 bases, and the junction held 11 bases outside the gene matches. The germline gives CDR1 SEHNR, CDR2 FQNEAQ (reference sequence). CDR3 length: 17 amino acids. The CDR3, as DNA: TGTGCCAGCAGCTCAGGCCGGACAGGGGGCCTCATAGATACGCAGTATTTT. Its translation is CASSSGRTGGLIDTQYF.

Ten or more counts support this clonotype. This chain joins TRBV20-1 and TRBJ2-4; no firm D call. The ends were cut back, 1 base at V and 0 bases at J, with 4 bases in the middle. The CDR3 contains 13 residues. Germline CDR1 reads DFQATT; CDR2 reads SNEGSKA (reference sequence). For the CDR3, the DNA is TGCAGTGCTAGAGGACTAGCCAAAAACATTCAGTACTTC. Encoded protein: CSARGLAKNIQYF.

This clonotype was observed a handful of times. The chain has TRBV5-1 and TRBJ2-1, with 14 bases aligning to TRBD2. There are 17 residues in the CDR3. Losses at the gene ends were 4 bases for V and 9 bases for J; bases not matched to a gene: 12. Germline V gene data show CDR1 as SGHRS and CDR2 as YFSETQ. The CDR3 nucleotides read TGCGCCAGCAGCCCGGGACTAGCGGGGGTCGCCTTTGGTGAGCAGTTCTTC. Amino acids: CASSPGLAGVAFGEQFF.

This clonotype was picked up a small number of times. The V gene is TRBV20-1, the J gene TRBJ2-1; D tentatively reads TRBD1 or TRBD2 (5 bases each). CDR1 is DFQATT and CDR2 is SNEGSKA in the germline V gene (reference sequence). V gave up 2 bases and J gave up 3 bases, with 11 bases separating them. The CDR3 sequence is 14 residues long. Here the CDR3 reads CSARLRGHYNEQFF. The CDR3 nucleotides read TGCAGTGCTAGACTGAGGGGCCACTACAATGAGCAGTTCTTC.

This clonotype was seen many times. DNA of the CDR3: TGCAGTGCTAGCGGCGCGGGACAGGGCTACGAGCAGTACTTC. Amino acid sequence: CSASGAGQGYEQYF. The rearrangement links TRBV20-1 to TRBJ2-7, with 9 bases identical to TRBD1. J was trimmed by 3 bases and V by 3 bases; bases with no gene match: 6. The CDR3 consists of 14 residues. Germline CDR1 is DFQATT and CDR2 is SNEGSKA (reference sequence).

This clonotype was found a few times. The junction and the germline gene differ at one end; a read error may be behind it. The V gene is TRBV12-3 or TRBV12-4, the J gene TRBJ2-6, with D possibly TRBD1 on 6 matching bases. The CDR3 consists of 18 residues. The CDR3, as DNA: TGTGCCAGCTGTTTAAACAGGGTATGGATGTCTGGGGCCAACGTCCTGACTTTC. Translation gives CASCLNRVWMSGANVLTF.

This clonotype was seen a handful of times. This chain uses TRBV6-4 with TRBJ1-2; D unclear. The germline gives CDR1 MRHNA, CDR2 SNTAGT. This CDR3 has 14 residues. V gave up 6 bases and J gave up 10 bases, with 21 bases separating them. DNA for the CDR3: TGTGCCAGCAGCCCGTCCGGCAGGACCCAATACTACACCTTC. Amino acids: CASSPSGRTQYYTF.

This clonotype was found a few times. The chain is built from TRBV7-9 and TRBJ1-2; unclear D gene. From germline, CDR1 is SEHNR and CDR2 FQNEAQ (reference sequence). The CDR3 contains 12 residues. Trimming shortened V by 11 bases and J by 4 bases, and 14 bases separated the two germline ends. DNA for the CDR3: TGTGCCTCCTATGAACAGCTCTATGGCTACACCTTC. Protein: CASYEQLYGYTF.

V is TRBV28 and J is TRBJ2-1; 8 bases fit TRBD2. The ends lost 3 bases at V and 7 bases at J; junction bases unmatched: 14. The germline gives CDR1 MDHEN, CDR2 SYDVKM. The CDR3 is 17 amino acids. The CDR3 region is CASSFRPLLADGNEQFF. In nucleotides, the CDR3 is TGTGCCAGCAGTTTTAGGCCGCTACTAGCGGACGGGAATGAGCAGTTCTTC.

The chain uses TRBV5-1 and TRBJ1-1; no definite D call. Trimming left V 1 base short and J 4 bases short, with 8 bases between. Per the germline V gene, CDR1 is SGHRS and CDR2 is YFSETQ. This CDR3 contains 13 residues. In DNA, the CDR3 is TGCGCCAGCAGCTTGCCGGGGTCCACTGAAGCTTTCTTT. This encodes CASSLPGSTEAFF.

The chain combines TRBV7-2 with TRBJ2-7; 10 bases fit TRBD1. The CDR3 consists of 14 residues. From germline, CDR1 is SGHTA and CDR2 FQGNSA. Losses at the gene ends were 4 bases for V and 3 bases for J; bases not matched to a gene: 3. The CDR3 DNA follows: TGTGCCAGCAGCTCGGACAGGGGGATCTACGAGCAGTACTTC. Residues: CASSSDRGIYEQYF.